The 28 T cell receptor beta chains below come from one sample, sequenced in a study of OX40 agonist ivuxolimab in advanced cancers. Profiled with immunoSEQ multiplex PCR; TCRdb holds only in-frame clones, not every one. The sample has tens of thousands of clones, over 75% seen once. The input for sequencing was CD4+ or CD8+ T cells sorted from blood, taken in a trial of the OX40 agonist ivuxolimab. The receptor set was obtained from an adult with an advanced solid tumor such as melanoma, head and neck, liver or kidney cancer.

J is TRBJ2-2 and V is TRBV11-3; 9 positions agree with TRBD1. V lost 3 bases, J lost 4 bases, and 6 bases stayed unmatched. This CDR3 has 16 amino acids. Germline V gene lookup returns CDR1 SGHNT and CDR2 YENEEA. CDR3 loop: CASSFRGTGSTGELFF. The CDR3 coding sequence is TGTGCCAGCAGCTTCCGCGGGACAGGGTCCACCGGGGAGCTGTTTTTT.

This chain links TRBV6-1 with TRBJ2-5; perhaps D is TRBD1 or TRBD2 (5 bases each). The CDR3 sequence is 13 residues long. Trimming removed 7 bases at V and 4 bases at J, with 13 bases between. Looked up from germline, CDR1 is MNHNS and CDR2 is SASEGT. CDR3 residues: CASKSSGGETQYF. Here the CDR3 DNA reads TGTGCCAGCAAAAGCAGTGGGGGAGAGACCCAGTACTTC.

V is TRBV2 and J is TRBJ1-1; D not resolved. The germline V and J ends were trimmed by 6 bases and 3 bases, with 11 bases remaining between them. The CDR3 covers 13 residues. Germline V gene sequence: CDR1 SNHLY, CDR2 FYNNEI. CDR3 residues: CASSPTGYTEAFF. Written as DNA, the CDR3 is TGTGCCAGCAGCCCGACTGGGTACACTGAAGCTTTCTTT. Combining the CDR3 with reference TRBV2 and TRBJ1-1 gives the whole variable domain EPEVTQTPSHQVTQMGQEVILRCVPISNHLYFYWYRQILGQKVEFLVSFYNNEISEKSEIFDDQFSVERPDGSNFTLKIRSTKLEDSAMYFCASSPTGYTEAFFGQGTRLTVV.

The chain has TRBV6-6 and TRBJ2-3; TRBD1 matches at 7 bases. CDR1 is MNHNY and CDR2 is SVGAGI in the germline V gene (reference sequence). This CDR3 is 14 amino acids long. V lost 7 bases, J lost 0 bases, and 4 bases stayed unmatched. The DNA of the CDR3 is TGTGCCAGCAAAACAGGGGCAAGCACAGATACGCAGTATTTT. Amino acids: CASKTGASTDTQYF.

J is TRBJ2-7 and V is TRBV6-5, with a tentative D call TRBD1 (5 bases). Trimming stripped 6 bases from V and 4 bases from J, with 10 bases between. This CDR3 comprises 12 residues. Germline V gene lookup returns CDR1 MNHEY and CDR2 SVGAGI. The CDR3 sequence is CASRHRTYEQYF. CDR3 coding DNA: TGTGCCAGCAGACATCGGACATACGAGCAGTACTTC.

The chain links TRBV7-2 to TRBJ2-4; D possibly uses TRBD1 or TRBD2 (5 bases each). V was trimmed by 5 bases and J by 9 bases, leaving 17 bases between them. This CDR3 has 14 residues. Germline CDR1 is SGHTA and CDR2 is FQGNSA. The CDR3 DNA reads TGTGCCAGCAGCCTCCGGGGCGGCGAACCCATTCAGTACTTC. Translating gives CASSLRGGEPIQYF.

The chain employs TRBV28 and TRBJ2-7; 8 bases map to TRBD1. This CDR3 is 15 amino acids long. Germline assignment: CDR1 MDHEN and CDR2 SYDVKM. V trimming: 3 bases; J trimming: 7 bases; junction bases outside the gene matches: 11. The CDR3 DNA reads as TGTGCCAGCAGTTTGATAGGACAGGGTCCTCGGGAGCAGTACTTC. Translated, it gives CASSLIGQGPREQYF.

The chain carries TRBV27 and TRBJ2-6; D possibly corresponds to TRBD2 (5 bases). In germline, CDR1 is MNHEY, CDR2 SMNVEV (reference sequence). CDR3 length: 15 amino acids. V was shortened by 3 bases and J by 3 bases, with 9 bases between the two germline ends. CDR3 DNA: TGTGCCAGCAGTTTTTCGGGGAATGGGGCCAACGTCCTGACTTTC. Its translation is CASSFSGNGANVLTF.

The chain recombines TRBV14 with TRBJ1-2; tentative D call: TRBD1 (6 bases). Germline loops: CDR1 SGHDN, CDR2 FVKESK. The CDR3 is 13 amino acids. The V end lost 4 bases, the J end lost 13 bases, and 19 bases lay between the germline ends. The CDR3 nucleotides are TGTGCCAGCAGCCCCTATCTCGGACAGATTCTCACCTTC. Residues: CASSPYLGQILTF. The complete variable domain, with remaining parts taken from reference TRBV14 and TRBJ1-2, reads EAGVTQFPSHSVIEKGQTVTLRCDPISGHDNLYWYRRVMGKEIKFLLHFVKESKQDESGMPNNRFLAERTGGTYSTLKVQPAELEDSGVYFCASSPYLGQILTFGSGTRLTVV.

The V gene is TRBV5-1, the J gene TRBJ1-1, with 9 bases matching TRBD1. This CDR3 has 13 residues. J gave up 7 bases and V 4 bases, and 5 bases lay outside the gene matches. Germline CDR1 is SGHRS and CDR2 is YFSETQ. This CDR3 reads CASSPGQGLEAFF. The CDR3 DNA follows: TGCGCCAGCAGCCCGGGACAGGGACTTGAAGCTTTCTTT.

V is TRBV11-2 and J is TRBJ2-1; TRBD2 agrees at 10 bases. CDR3 length: 15 residues. V was clipped by 8 bases and J by 0 bases; unmatched bases: 4. Germline V gives CDR1 SGHAT, CDR2 FQNNGV. CDR3 in amino acids: CASGAGGSSYNEQFF. CDR3 nucleotide sequence: TGTGCCAGCGGAGCGGGAGGGAGCTCCTACAATGAGCAGTTCTTC.

The chain carries TRBV5-4 and TRBJ2-7; D is unclear. This CDR3 region has 13 residues. Germline V gene lookup returns CDR1 SGHNT and CDR2 YYREEE (reference sequence). The V end lost 5 bases, the J end lost 4 bases, and 13 bases lay between the germline ends. This CDR3 is CASSSRAAYEQYF. The CDR3 DNA follows: TGTGCCAGCAGTTCCCGGGCCGCTTACGAGCAGTACTTC.

The chain couples TRBV28 to TRBJ1-5, with TRBD1 identical over 11 bases. V shed 6 bases and J 6 bases; nucleotides not matched to a gene: 4. Germline V gene sequence: CDR1 MDHEN, CDR2 SYDVKM. The CDR3 contains 14 residues. Written as DNA, the CDR3 is TGTGCCAGCAGGCCGGGACAGGGGGTTCAGCCCCAGCATTTT. Its protein is CASRPGQGVQPQHF.

The CDR3 is CASSFRGQGNYGYTF. As DNA, the CDR3 is TGTGCCAGCAGTTTTAGAGGACAGGGGAACTATGGCTACACCTTC. The chain couples TRBV27 to TRBJ1-2; 9 positions agree with TRBD1. V gave up 3 bases and J gave up 2 bases; unmatched junction bases: 4. Per germline, CDR1 MNHEY and CDR2 SMNVEV (reference sequence). The CDR3 runs 15 residues.

The chain is built from TRBV10-3 and TRBJ1-1; 7 bases are shared with TRBD1. The CDR3 is 13 amino acids. Trimming removed 2 bases from V and 4 bases from J; junction bases left unmatched: 1. Germline values: CDR1 ENHRY, CDR2 SYGVKD. CDR3 in DNA: TGTGCCATCAGTGAGAGACAGGGCACTGAAGCTTTCTTT. As protein: CAISERQGTEAFF.

The chain carries TRBV19 and TRBJ2-3, with a possible D match to TRBD2 (6 bases). CDR1 and CDR2 (germline): LNHDA, SQIVND (reference sequence). V was pared by 1 base and J by 5 bases, with 10 bases between. The CDR3 covers 14 residues. The CDR3 reads CASSIAGVVDTQYF. The DNA of the CDR3 is TGTGCCAGTAGTATAGCGGGAGTGGTAGATACGCAGTATTTT. Based on the CDR3 plus reference TRBV19 and TRBJ2-3, the full variable domain is DGGITQSPKYLFRKEGQNVTLSCEQNLNHDAMYWYRQDPGQGLRLIYYSQIVNDFQKGDIAEGYSVSREKKESFPLTVTSAQKNPTAFYLCASSIAGVVDTQYFGPGTRLTVL.

CDR3 DNA: TGTGCCAGCAGCCCACTGACGGGAGAAGTGACCCAGTACTTC. Protein: CASSPLTGEVTQYF. V and J are TRBV4-2 and TRBJ2-5, with a weak D call TRBD2 (6 bases). The CDR3 totals 14 residues. Germline V gene sequence: CDR1 LGHNA, CDR2 YNFKEQ. The V and J ends lost 4 bases and 7 bases respectively, with 16 bases between them.

Worth noting for this clone: Other nucleotide sequences from this sample produce the same CDR3. The chain joins TRBV7-9 to TRBJ2-5; D is unresolved. Trimming removed 3 bases at V and 5 bases at J, with 4 bases between. This CDR3 comprises 11 residues. Germline-derived CDR1 and CDR2 are SEHNR and FQNEAQ (reference sequence). CDR3 nucleotides: TGTGCCAGCAGCTTCAGGGAGACCCAGTACTTC. It codes for CASSFRETQYF.

The V and J genes are TRBV2 and TRBJ2-1; D uncertain. V lost 4 bases and J 6 bases, leaving 10 bases between the germline ends. Germline CDR1 SNHLY, CDR2 FYNNEI. There are 13 residues in the CDR3. CDR3 loop: CASSGNLANEQFF. In nucleotides, the CDR3 is TGTGCCAGCAGTGGGAATTTGGCCAATGAGCAGTTCTTC.

The chain links TRBV6-1 to TRBJ1-5; weak D call: TRBD1 (6 bases). CDR3 length: 15 amino acids. Trimming cost V 2 bases and J 7 bases, with 15 bases left between them. Germline V CDR1 and CDR2: MNHNS, SASEGT. The CDR3 coding sequence is TGTGCCAGCAGTGAAAGTGGGGGGCGCGGGCAGCCCCAGCATTTT. The encoded protein is CASSESGGRGQPQHF.

The sample holds one count of this clone. The V and J genes are TRBV19 and TRBJ2-5; the D is unclear. V dropped 6 bases and J dropped 2 bases, with 40 bases sitting between them. The CDR3 totals 23 residues. Looked up from germline, CDR1 is LNHDA and CDR2 is SQIVND (reference sequence). CDR3 sequence: CASSISHPYFATYNEQIQETQYF. CDR3 in DNA: TGTGCCAGTAGCATATCCCACCCTTATTTCGCGACCTACAATGAGCAAATTCAAGAGACCCAGTACTTC.

This clone appeared a few times. V usage is TRBV29-1 and J usage is TRBJ2-7; D unresolved. The V gene lost 5 bases and the J gene lost 1 base, with 15 bases spanning the gap. The CDR3 has 14 residues. Germline V CDR1 and CDR2: SQVTM, ANQGSEA. CDR3: CSVQRDPTSYEQYF. The CDR3 nucleotides are TGCAGCGTTCAACGCGACCCCACTTCCTACGAGCAGTACTTC.

V usage is TRBV7-6 and J usage is TRBJ1-1; a weak D match, TRBD1 (6 bases). Trimming removed 2 bases at V and 5 bases at J, with 15 bases between. Looked up from germline, CDR1 is SGHVS and CDR2 is FNYEAQ. The length of the CDR3 is 15 residues. The CDR3 region is CASSLRGRGVTEAFF. The CDR3 bases are TGTGCCAGCAGCTTAAGGGGCAGGGGTGTGACTGAAGCTTTCTTT. Drawing the rest from reference TRBV7-6 and TRBJ1-1, the complete variable domain is GAGVSQSPRYKVTKRGQDVALRCDPISGHVSLYWYRQALGQGPEFLTYFNYEAQQDKSGLPNDRFSAERPEGSISTLTIQRTEQRDSAMYRCASSLRGRGVTEAFFGQGTRLTVV.

The chain is built from TRBV6-5 and TRBJ2-1, with a possible D match to TRBD1 (5 bases). Trimming took 6 bases from V and 0 from J, leaving 9 bases between them. Germline loops: CDR1 MNHEY, CDR2 SVGAGI. The CDR3 consists of 14 residues. The CDR3 DNA reads TGTGCCAGCAGGCGACAGAGCTCCTACAATGAGCAGTTCTTC. Translation: CASRRQSSYNEQFF.

The genes are TRBV19 and TRBJ1-5, with 10 bases identical to TRBD1. The length of the CDR3 is 16 residues. Germline V gives CDR1 LNHDA, CDR2 SQIVND (reference sequence). V lost 5 bases to trimming and J lost 5 bases; unmatched junction nucleotides: 9. CDR3 protein: CASSSSGQGVYQPQHF. CDR3 coding DNA: TGTGCCAGTAGTTCGTCTGGACAGGGGGTTTATCAGCCCCAGCATTTT.

This clone was recorded only once. The chain combines TRBV9 with TRBJ2-1, with D possibly TRBD2 on 5 matching bases. The CDR3 sequence is 14 residues long. The V gene's germline CDR1 is SGDLS and CDR2 YYNGEE. The V and J ends lost 8 bases and 0 bases respectively, with 12 bases between them. The CDR3 DNA reads TGTGCCAGTCGTAGCGCGGACTCCTACAATGAGCAGTTCTTC. The encoded protein is CASRSADSYNEQFF.

This sequence joins TRBV28 and TRBJ2-3, with TRBD2 as a possible D gene (6 bases). CDR3 length: 14 amino acids. Germline V gene lookup returns CDR1 MDHEN and CDR2 SYDVKM. Trimming removed 2 bases at V and 0 bases at J, with 6 bases between. The CDR3 loop reads CASSLGGSTDTQYF. CDR3 sequence (DNA): TGTGCCAGCAGTTTAGGGGGGAGCACAGATACGCAGTATTTT.

J is TRBJ2-2 and V is TRBV11-3; no clear D gene. Per germline, CDR1 SGHNT and CDR2 YENEEA. Trimming cost V 5 bases and J 6 bases, with 10 bases left between them. This CDR3 has 13 amino acids. The CDR3 DNA reads TGTGCCAGCAGCATCCTAAGGTCCGGGGAGCTGTTTTTT. Its protein is CASSILRSGELFF.